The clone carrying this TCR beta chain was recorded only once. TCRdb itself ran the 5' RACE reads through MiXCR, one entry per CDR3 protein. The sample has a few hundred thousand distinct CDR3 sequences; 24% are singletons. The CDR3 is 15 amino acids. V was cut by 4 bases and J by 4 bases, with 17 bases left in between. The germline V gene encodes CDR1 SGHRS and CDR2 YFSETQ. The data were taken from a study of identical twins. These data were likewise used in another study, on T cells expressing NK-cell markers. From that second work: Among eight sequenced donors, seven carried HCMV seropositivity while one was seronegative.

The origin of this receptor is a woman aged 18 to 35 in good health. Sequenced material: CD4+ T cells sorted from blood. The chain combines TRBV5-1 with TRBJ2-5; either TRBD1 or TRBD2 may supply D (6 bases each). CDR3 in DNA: TGCGCCAGCAGCCCGCTCTTGGGGGGCTCAGAGACCCAGTACTTC. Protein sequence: CASSPLLGGSETQYF.